These 23 T cell receptor beta chains were sequenced from one sample in a study of early stage breast cancer tumors. Clones were read by immunoSEQ multiplex PCR, and TCRdb kept only the in-frame ones, dropping some. Of tens of thousands of clones listed, 90% to 95% are singletons. Sequencing was carried out using blood. Receptor source: a person aged 65 to 85 with breast cancer.

The chain has TRBV5-1 and TRBJ2-4; TRBD2 matches 7 bases. This CDR3 contains 14 residues. CDR1 and CDR2 (germline): SGHRS, YFSETQ. J lost 7 bases, V lost 4 bases, and 8 bases had no gene match. DNA of the CDR3: TGCGCCAGCAGCCCTAGGGGAGGGATCAACATTCAGTACTTC. It translates to CASSPRGGINIQYF.

This chain links TRBV5-8 with TRBJ1-2; D is uncertain. V gave up 4 bases and J gave up 3 bases, with 10 bases separating them. The CDR3 consists of 13 residues. The germline V gene encodes CDR1 SGHTS and CDR2 YDEGEE. The chain's CDR3 is CASSHRWDYGYTF. CDR3 nucleotides: TGTGCCAGCAGCCACAGATGGGACTATGGCTACACCTTC.

The chain couples TRBV27 to TRBJ2-7, with 10 positions matching TRBD1. CDR1 is MNHEY and CDR2 is SMNVEV in the germline V gene (reference sequence). J gave up 4 bases and V 2 bases, and 8 bases lay outside the gene matches. The CDR3 runs to 16 residues. The CDR3 loop is CASSLGTGAHLYEQYF. The CDR3 DNA follows: TGTGCCAGCAGTTTAGGGACAGGGGCGCACCTTTACGAGCAGTACTTC.

The V call is TRBV27, the J call TRBJ2-2; D possibly corresponds to TRBD1 (5 bases). The CDR3 consists of 15 residues. Germline assignment: CDR1 MNHEY and CDR2 SMNVEV (reference sequence). V lost 8 bases and J 0 bases, leaving 13 bases between the germline ends. The CDR3 nucleotides are TGTGCCAGCTGGGGCGGCAGCACGAACACCGGGGAGCTGTTTTTT. It encodes CASWGGSTNTGELFF.

The chain is built from TRBV19 and TRBJ2-7, with TRBD1 matching 10 bases. This CDR3 is 14 amino acids long. Trimming cost V 8 bases and J 8 bases; bases outside gene matches: 12. Germline V gene sequence: CDR1 LNHDA, CDR2 SQIVND (reference sequence). The CDR3 DNA is TGTGCCAGTTGTGAGGGGACAGGGGATTCCAAGCAGTACTTC. Protein: CASCEGTGDSKQYF.

The chain links TRBV14 to TRBJ2-7; D is perhaps TRBD2 (6 bases). From germline, CDR1 is SGHDN and CDR2 FVKESK. The CDR3 is 15 amino acids. V was cut by 4 bases and J by 0 bases, with 13 bases left in between. Written as DNA, the CDR3 is TGTGCCAGCAGCCCAGCGGAGGGGCTCTCCTACGAGCAGTACTTC. This gives the protein CASSPAEGLSYEQYF.

The chain uses TRBV5-1 and TRBJ1-1; weak D call: TRBD1 (5 bases). Trimming cost V 5 bases and J 3 bases, with 11 bases left between them. Germline V gene data show CDR1 as SGHRS and CDR2 as YFSETQ. The CDR3 has 13 amino acids. The CDR3 DNA sequence: TGCGCCAGCAGGGGAGGGGTTGACACTGAAGCTTTCTTT. Residues: CASRGGVDTEAFF.

The rearrangement uses TRBV7-2 and TRBJ2-2; D is unresolved. The V gene's germline CDR1 is SGHTA and CDR2 FQGNSA. There are 15 residues in the CDR3. Deletions cut 1 base from V and 6 bases from J, with 12 bases between. CDR3: CASSLVSARAGELFF. CDR3 coding DNA: TGTGCCAGCAGCTTAGTTTCTGCGCGTGCCGGGGAGCTGTTTTTT.

V and J are TRBV5-1 and TRBJ1-4; 11 bases map to TRBD1. Germline CDR1 SGHRS, CDR2 YFSETQ. The V and J ends lost 6 bases and 1 base, in that order; junction bases with no gene match: 5. This CDR3 is built from 16 residues. The CDR3 DNA reads as TGCGCCAGCACATCGGGACAGGGGGGAACTAATGAAAAACTGTTTTTT. This codes for CASTSGQGGTNEKLFF.

This clone was counted only a few times. The gene calls are TRBV5-4 and TRBJ1-2, with a weak D call TRBD1 (6 bases). The V gene's germline CDR1 is SGHNT and CDR2 YYREEE (reference sequence). The V gene lost 4 bases and the J gene lost 0 bases, with 16 bases spanning the gap. The CDR3 runs 16 residues. The CDR3 here is CASSHITGLTNYGYTF. CDR3 coding DNA: TGTGCCAGCAGCCATATAACAGGGCTCACTAACTATGGCTACACCTTC. Full variable domain (outside the CDR3, taken from reference TRBV5-4 and TRBJ1-2): ETGVTQSPTHLIKTRGQQVTLRCSSQSGHNTVSWYQQALGQGPQFIFQYYREEENGRGNFPPRFSGLQFPNYSSELNVNALELDDSALYLCASSHITGLTNYGYTFGSGTRLTVV.

The chain recombines TRBV19 with TRBJ2-6, with TRBD1 matching 7 bases. CDR1 LNHDA and CDR2 SQIVND come from the germline V gene (reference sequence). The length of the CDR3 is 16 residues. Trimming took 6 bases from V and 0 from J; bases not matched to a gene: 5. CDR3 in DNA: TGTGCCAGTAGCGGGGACAGTCCCTCTGGGGCCAACGTCCTGACTTTC. Translating gives CASSGDSPSGANVLTF.

The chain employs TRBV7-2 and TRBJ1-5; no reliable D call. Between the trimmed V and J ends, which lost 1 base and 0 bases, there was a span of 10 bases. The CDR3 covers 16 residues. Germline CDR1 SGHTA, CDR2 FQGNSA. CDR3 protein: CASSLGSGLSNQPQHF. CDR3 coding DNA: TGTGCCAGCAGCTTAGGATCAGGCCTTAGCAATCAGCCCCAGCATTTT.

The chain carries TRBV28 and TRBJ2-5, with 9 bases lining up with TRBD2. The CDR3 has 16 amino acids. J gave up 1 base and V 2 bases, and 5 bases lay outside the gene matches. Germline lookup yields CDR1 MDHEN and CDR2 SYDVKM. The CDR3 sequence is CASSLLSGRFQETQYF. DNA for the CDR3: TGTGCCAGCAGTTTACTTAGCGGGAGATTCCAAGAGACCCAGTACTTC.

The chain employs TRBV7-2 and TRBJ1-1, with a weak D call TRBD1 (6 bases). CDR1 is SGHTA and CDR2 is FQGNSA in the germline V gene. The CDR3 is made up of 13 amino acids. V gave up 5 bases and J gave up 7 bases, with 14 bases separating them. The CDR3 DNA reads TGTGCCAGCAGCCGGGGGGGGGCAGTTGAAGCTTTCTTT. Its translation is CASSRGGAVEAFF.

V gene TRBV2 combines with J gene TRBJ2-7, with 8 bases that match TRBD1. J lost 0 bases, V lost 5 bases, and 9 bases had no gene match. There are 16 residues in the CDR3. Germline loops: CDR1 SNHLY, CDR2 FYNNEI. CDR3: CASSTSGTGSSYEQYF. Written as DNA, the CDR3 is TGTGCCAGCAGTACTTCCGGGACAGGCAGCTCCTACGAGCAGTACTTC.

The chain employs TRBV19 and TRBJ1-5; D is uncertain. Deletions cut 5 bases from V and 4 bases from J, with 12 bases between. The CDR3 consists of 14 residues. The germline gives CDR1 LNHDA, CDR2 SQIVND (reference sequence). DNA for the CDR3: TGTGCCAGTAGTGAACAGTCACAGAATCAGCCCCAGCATTTT. As protein: CASSEQSQNQPQHF.

The chain carries TRBV4-2 and TRBJ2-5, with 10 bases fitting TRBD2. This CDR3 contains 18 residues. V dropped 1 base and J dropped 0; count of bases not matched to a gene: 8. Germline CDR1 LGHNA, CDR2 YNFKEQ. The CDR3 here is CASSQVIGLAVYQETQYF. DNA for the CDR3: TGTGCCAGCAGCCAAGTAATCGGACTAGCGGTGTACCAAGAGACCCAGTACTTC.

V and J are TRBV14 and TRBJ1-2; D is possibly TRBD1 (6 bases). V lost 4 bases and J 3 bases, leaving 15 bases between the germline ends. In germline, CDR1 is SGHDN, CDR2 FVKESK. This CDR3 is built from 15 residues. The CDR3 loop reads CASSRGGALDYGYTF. Here the CDR3 DNA reads TGTGCCAGCAGCCGGGGGGGGGCGCTGGACTATGGCTACACCTTC.

DNA for the CDR3: TGTGCCTGGAGTGTACGGGAGTACGAGCAGTACTTC. Translated, it gives CAWSVREYEQYF. The J gene is TRBJ2-7, the V gene TRBV30; tentative D call: TRBD2 (6 bases). V was clipped by 0 bases and J by 4 bases, with 7 bases between them. This CDR3 spans 12 amino acids. Germline CDR1 and CDR2: GTSNPN and SVGIG (reference sequence).

The rearrangement uses TRBV19 and TRBJ2-3; D may be TRBD1 (5 bases). Trimming stripped 0 bases from V and 0 bases from J, with 13 bases between. The CDR3 contains 17 residues. Germline-derived CDR1 and CDR2 are LNHDA and SQIVND (reference sequence). CDR3 amino acids: CASSIDRTGFSTDTQYF. DNA for the CDR3: TGTGCCAGTAGTATAGATCGAACAGGATTTAGCACAGATACGCAGTATTTT. The full variable domain, with the rest looked up from reference TRBV19 and TRBJ2-3, is DGGITQSPKYLFRKEGQNVTLSCEQNLNHDAMYWYRQDPGQGLRLIYYSQIVNDFQKGDIAEGYSVSREKKESFPLTVTSAQKNPTAFYLCASSIDRTGFSTDTQYFGPGTRLTVL.

The chain carries TRBV10-3 and TRBJ1-4; D might be TRBD1 (6 bases). The length of the CDR3 is 15 residues. The germline gives CDR1 ENHRY, CDR2 SYGVKD. V was pared by 6 bases and J by 4 bases, with 15 bases between. The chain's CDR3 is CAISPGGARNEKLFF. The CDR3 DNA is TGTGCCATCAGCCCCGGGGGGGCTCGTAATGAAAAACTGTTTTTT.

V usage is TRBV7-9 and J usage is TRBJ2-7; TRBD1 matches at 9 bases. CDR3 size: 17 residues. V shed 6 bases, J shed 3 bases, and the junction held 15 bases outside the gene matches. Germline CDR1 SEHNR, CDR2 FQNEAQ (reference sequence). CDR3 region: CASRPGQGQLGSYEQYF. CDR3 bases: TGTGCCAGCAGACCCGGACAGGGGCAATTGGGTAGCTACGAGCAGTACTTC.

This rearrangement joins TRBV27 to TRBJ2-2; TRBD1 matches 8 bases. V dropped 3 bases and J dropped 1; count of bases not matched to a gene: 4. CDR3 size: 16 residues. Per germline, CDR1 MNHEY and CDR2 SMNVEV (reference sequence). The CDR3 DNA reads as TGTGCCAGCAGTTTCTACGGGACAGGGAACACCGGGGAGCTGTTTTTT. Its protein product is CASSFYGTGNTGELFF.